Following are 23 T cell receptor beta chains from one sample sequenced in a study of cytomegalovirus exposure and HLA in healthy donors (TCRdb year 2017). Library preparation used the immunoSEQ multiplex PCR assay. A mixture of 60 forward primers for TCR Vbeta segments and 13 reverse primers for TCR Jbeta segments was used in the multiplex PCR. Sourced from immuneACCESS, this table was stored by TCRdb with only in-frame sequences that have V and J called. A share of the clones is absent; for the studies checked, an unresolved V gene accounts for under half, and the remainder has no known explanation. Across this sample there are 100,000 to 150,000 clones, with roughly 74% seen only once. Less than 4.5% of the sample belongs to the ten largest clones. Sequencing used PBMCs. These receptors originate from a man aged 35 to 55 in good health and CMV-seronegative.

V usage is TRBV4-3 and J usage is TRBJ2-1; 8 bases line up with TRBD1. From germline, CDR1 is LGHNA and CDR2 YSLEER. V trimming: 1 base; J trimming: 6 bases; junction bases outside the gene matches: 8. The CDR3 has 16 residues. DNA of the CDR3: TGCGCCAGCAGCCAAGCCGCGGACAGGGTGGGCAATGAGCAGTTCTTC. It codes for CASSQAADRVGNEQFF.

The V call is TRBV1, the J call TRBJ1-1. TRBV1 is given as a pseudogene. This CDR3 is 12 amino acids long. The CDR3 DNA reads as TGCACCAGCAGCCAAGATATGACTGAAGCTTTCTTT. Translation: CTSSQDMTEAFF.

The chain combines TRBV7-9 with TRBJ2-1; D possibly corresponds to TRBD1 (6 bases). This CDR3 has 14 amino acids. Germline CDR1 SEHNR, CDR2 FQNEAQ (reference sequence). The ends were cut back, 1 base at V and 8 bases at J, with 12 bases in the middle. The CDR3 protein is CASSLVAGVDEQFF. Here the CDR3 DNA reads TGTGCCAGCAGCTTAGTCGCAGGGGTAGATGAGCAGTTCTTC.

This rearrangement joins TRBV7-9 to TRBJ2-3; D is undetermined. Deletions cut 4 bases from V and 2 bases from J, with 4 bases between. The CDR3 has 12 residues. CDR1 and CDR2 (germline): SEHNR, FQNEAQ (reference sequence). The chain's CDR3 is CASSSHTDTQYF. As DNA, the CDR3 is TGTGCCAGCAGCTCCCACACAGATACGCAGTATTTT.

This chain connects TRBV28 to TRBJ1-2; TRBD1 aligns across 9 bases. Germline CDR1 MDHEN, CDR2 SYDVKM. The CDR3 has 14 amino acids. V was clipped by 2 bases and J by 8 bases; unmatched bases: 6. CDR3 sequence reads: CASSLTGGTEGYTF. The CDR3 coding sequence is TGTGCCAGCAGTTTAACAGGGGGCACGGAGGGCTACACCTTC.

This clone was observed a few times. This chain links TRBV6-4 with TRBJ1-2, with 10 bases identical to TRBD1. This CDR3 comprises 16 residues. Germline values: CDR1 MRHNA, CDR2 SNTAGT. V gave up 6 bases and J gave up 7 bases; unmatched junction bases: 14. The CDR3, as DNA: TGTGCCAGCAGGAGAGAGACAGGGGGCGGAATCAGTGGCTACACCTTC. Translated: CASRRETGGGISGYTF.

The chain employs TRBV7-3 and TRBJ1-1, with D possibly TRBD1 on 6 matching bases. The CDR3 sequence is 15 residues long. V was trimmed by 6 bases and J by 1 base, leaving 15 bases between them. CDR1 is SGHTA, CDR2 FQGTGA, per germline. The CDR3 sequence: CASSPGGGRNTEAFF. The DNA for the CDR3 is TGTGCCAGCAGTCCTGGCGGGGGGCGGAACACTGAAGCTTTCTTT.

V and J are TRBV4-3 and TRBJ2-1; 7 bases fit TRBD2. Germline trimming cut 0 bases from V and 9 bases from J; bases unmatched to any gene: 11. This CDR3 spans 16 amino acids. The germline V gene has CDR1 LGHNA and CDR2 YSLEER. CDR3 nucleotides: TGCGCCAGCAGCCAAGAACAGCGGGGTGGCTATGGTGAGCAGTTCTTC. The encoded protein is CASSQEQRGGYGEQFF.

DNA of the CDR3: TGTGCCAGCAGCGTAGGGGGGACAGGGCAGTCCGAGCAGTACTTC. This gives the protein CASSVGGTGQSEQYF. This rearrangement joins TRBV9 to TRBJ2-7, with 9 bases that match TRBD1. V gave up 0 bases and J gave up 6 bases; unmatched junction bases: 7. This CDR3 has 15 residues. Germline CDR1 reads SGDLS; CDR2 reads YYNGEE.

This chain links TRBV2 with TRBJ1-6; TRBD1 matches 8 bases. V dropped 8 bases and J dropped 10; count of bases not matched to a gene: 13. Germline V gene lookup returns CDR1 SNHLY and CDR2 FYNNEI. This CDR3 comprises 15 residues. CDR3 amino acids: CASAPTGQGGSPLHF. Written as DNA, the CDR3 is TGTGCCAGCGCCCCAACAGGACAGGGAGGATCACCCCTCCACTTT.

The rearrangement uses TRBV9 and TRBJ1-6; no firm D call. Germline-derived CDR1 and CDR2 are SGDLS and YYNGEE. The CDR3 has 16 amino acids. Trimming left V 3 bases short and J 8 bases short, with 18 bases between. CDR3 nucleotides: TGTGCCAGCAGCGCTGAGGGTATAGTAGCGTATTCACCCCTCCACTTT. It yields the protein CASSAEGIVAYSPLHF.

V usage is TRBV5-1 and J usage is TRBJ1-2; no firm D call. V was shortened by 0 bases and J by 4 bases, with 7 bases between the two germline ends. CDR3 size: 13 residues. The germline CDR1 and CDR2 sequences are SGHRS and YFSETQ. The chain's CDR3 is CASSLDSSYGYTF. CDR3 DNA sequence: TGCGCCAGCAGCTTGGACAGTTCCTATGGCTACACCTTC.

This chain uses TRBV11-2 with TRBJ1-6; 7 bases agree with TRBD1. The ends lost 0 bases at V and 4 bases at J; junction bases unmatched: 6. CDR1 and CDR2 from the germline V gene are SGHAT and FQNNGV. CDR3 size: 17 residues. The CDR3 DNA reads as TGTGCCAGCAGCTTAGAGTACGGGACAGTGTATAATTCACCCCTCCACTTT. Protein product: CASSLEYGTVYNSPLHF.

The chain has TRBV14 and TRBJ1-2; D uncertain. CDR1 is SGHDN and CDR2 is FVKESK in the germline V gene. Trimming pared 4 bases from V and 3 bases from J, leaving 12 bases between. The CDR3 runs 14 residues. This CDR3 is CASSPLTGYYGYTF. As DNA, the CDR3 is TGTGCCAGCAGCCCCTTGACGGGTTACTATGGCTACACCTTC.

This chain connects TRBV7-9 to TRBJ1-2, with 10 bases that match TRBD1. The V gene end was trimmed by 5 bases and the J gene end by 0 bases; junction bases not matched to a gene: 3. Germline V lookup: CDR1 SEHNR, CDR2 FQNEAQ (reference sequence). This CDR3 has 15 amino acids. The CDR3 here is CASSLGQGANYGYTF. The CDR3 DNA is TGTGCCAGCAGCCTAGGACAGGGGGCTAACTATGGCTACACCTTC. Filled out from reference TRBV7-9 and TRBJ1-2, the complete variable domain reads DTGVSQNPRHKITKRGQNVTFRCDPISEHNRLYWYRQTLGQGPEFLTYFQNEAQLEKSRLLSDRFSAERPKGSFSTLEIQRTEQGDSAMYLCASSLGQGANYGYTFGSGTRLTVV.

This clone came up a few times. J is TRBJ1-4 and V is TRBV7-6, with D perhaps matching TRBD1 (5 bases). CDR1 is SGHVS and CDR2 is FNYEAQ in the germline V gene. Trimming cost V 1 base and J 2 bases, with 8 bases left between them. CDR3 length equals 15 residues. The CDR3 loop is CASSLGRGTNEKLFF. CDR3 coding DNA: TGTGCCAGCAGCTTAGGGAGGGGCACTAATGAAAAACTGTTTTTT. Complete variable domain (other parts from reference TRBV7-6 and TRBJ1-4): GAGVSQSPRYKVTKRGQDVALRCDPISGHVSLYWYRQALGQGPEFLTYFNYEAQQDKSGLPNDRFSAERPEGSISTLTIQRTEQRDSAMYRCASSLGRGTNEKLFFGSGTQLSVL.

The chain uses TRBV18 and TRBJ1-6, with D possibly TRBD1 on 5 matching bases. V was cut by 6 bases and J by 2 bases, with 8 bases left in between. Germline assignment: CDR1 KGHSH and CDR2 LQKENI. The CDR3 is made up of 14 amino acids. The CDR3 DNA follows: TGTGCCAGCTCTTCGACAGCCTATAATTCACCCCTCCACTTT. This sequence encodes CASSSTAYNSPLHF.

This clone has just a few counts. The chain joins TRBV6-6 to TRBJ1-5; 7 nucleotides match TRBD1. CDR1 is MNHNY, CDR2 SVGAGI, per germline (reference sequence). This CDR3 comprises 14 residues. Germline trimming cut 5 bases from V and 5 bases from J; bases unmatched to any gene: 6. The CDR3 bases are TGTGCCAGCAGTGAGACAGGGTCCTATCAGCCCCAGCATTTT. Amino acid sequence: CASSETGSYQPQHF.

The gene calls are TRBV7-2 and TRBJ1-2; D might be TRBD1 (6 bases). Looked up from germline, CDR1 is SGHTA and CDR2 is FQGNSA. Deletions cut 4 bases from V and 8 bases from J, with 17 bases between. The CDR3 has 14 residues. The CDR3 DNA is TGTGCCAGCAGCTCCGGAATACAGGGTATAGGCTACACCTTC. Translation gives CASSSGIQGIGYTF.

CDR3 in amino acids: CASRRPADYEQYF. CDR3 DNA sequence: TGTGCCAGCCGCCGGCCAGCGGACTACGAGCAGTACTTC. The rearrangement joins TRBV7-2 to TRBJ2-7; a possible D gene is TRBD2 (5 bases). Germline assignment: CDR1 SGHTA and CDR2 FQGNSA. Trimming left V 8 bases short and J 3 bases short, with 14 bases between. This CDR3 contains 13 residues.

V is TRBV5-4 and J is TRBJ2-2; D remains unclear. The CDR3 covers 15 residues. The germline V and J ends were trimmed by 4 bases and 5 bases, with 15 bases remaining between them. Per the germline V gene, CDR1 is SGHNT and CDR2 is YYREEE (reference sequence). CDR3 residues: CASSGVGSITGELFF. CDR3 bases: TGTGCCAGCAGCGGTGTTGGTAGTATTACCGGGGAGCTGTTTTTT.

This chain connects TRBV5-1 to TRBJ2-7; 7 bases fit TRBD1. The germline V gene has CDR1 SGHRS and CDR2 YFSETQ. V shed 3 bases, J shed 3 bases, and the junction held 15 bases outside the gene matches. This CDR3 region has 17 residues. The CDR3 loop is CASSSTSGQLINYEQYF. Written as DNA, the CDR3 is TGCGCCAGCAGCTCGACATCGGGACAGTTAATTAACTACGAGCAGTACTTC.

The chain couples TRBV10-1 to TRBJ2-7; 7 nucleotides line up with TRBD1. V lost 6 bases and J lost 1; bases outside the gene matches: 6. Germline CDR1 WNHNN, CDR2 SYGVQD (reference sequence). The CDR3 is made up of 14 amino acids. CDR3 in amino acids: CASRPDRVSYEQYF. CDR3 coding DNA: TGCGCCAGCAGACCTGACAGGGTTTCCTACGAGCAGTACTTC.